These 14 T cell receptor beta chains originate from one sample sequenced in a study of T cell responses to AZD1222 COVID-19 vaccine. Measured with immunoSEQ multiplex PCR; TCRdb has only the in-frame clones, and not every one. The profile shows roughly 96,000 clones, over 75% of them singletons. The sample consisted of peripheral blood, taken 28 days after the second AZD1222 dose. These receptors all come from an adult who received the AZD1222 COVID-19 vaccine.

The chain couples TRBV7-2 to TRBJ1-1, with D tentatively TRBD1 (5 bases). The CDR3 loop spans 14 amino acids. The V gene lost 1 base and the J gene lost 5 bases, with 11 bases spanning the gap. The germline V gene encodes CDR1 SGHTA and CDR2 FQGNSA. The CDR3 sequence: CASSLEGRATEAFF. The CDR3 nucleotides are TGTGCCAGCAGCTTAGAGGGGCGGGCGACTGAAGCTTTCTTT.

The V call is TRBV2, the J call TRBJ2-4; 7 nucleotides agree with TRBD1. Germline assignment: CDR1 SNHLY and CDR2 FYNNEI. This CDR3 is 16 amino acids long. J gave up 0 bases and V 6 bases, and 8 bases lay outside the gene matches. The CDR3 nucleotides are TGTGCCAGCAGAGGGGACAGATCAGGAGCCAAAAACATTCAGTACTTC. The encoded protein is CASRGDRSGAKNIQYF.

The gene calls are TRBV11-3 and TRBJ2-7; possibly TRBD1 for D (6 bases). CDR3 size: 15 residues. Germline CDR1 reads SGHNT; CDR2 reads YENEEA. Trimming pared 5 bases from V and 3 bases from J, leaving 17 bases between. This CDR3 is CASSPFDRTDYEQYF. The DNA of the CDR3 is TGTGCCAGCAGCCCCTTTGACAGGACGGACTACGAGCAGTACTTC.

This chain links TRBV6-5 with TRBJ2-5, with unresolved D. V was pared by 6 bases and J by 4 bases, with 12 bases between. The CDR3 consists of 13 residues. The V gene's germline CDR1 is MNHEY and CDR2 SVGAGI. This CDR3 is CASSPAERETQYF. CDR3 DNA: TGTGCCAGCAGCCCCGCAGAACGAGAGACCCAGTACTTC.

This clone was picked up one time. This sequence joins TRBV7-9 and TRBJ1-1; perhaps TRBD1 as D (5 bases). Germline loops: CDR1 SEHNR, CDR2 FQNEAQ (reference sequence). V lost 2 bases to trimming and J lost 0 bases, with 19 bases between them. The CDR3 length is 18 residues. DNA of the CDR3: TGTGCCAGCAGCTTATCGGGGAGGGGTATCACCCTGAACACTGAAGCTTTCTTT. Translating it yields CASSLSGRGITLNTEAFF.

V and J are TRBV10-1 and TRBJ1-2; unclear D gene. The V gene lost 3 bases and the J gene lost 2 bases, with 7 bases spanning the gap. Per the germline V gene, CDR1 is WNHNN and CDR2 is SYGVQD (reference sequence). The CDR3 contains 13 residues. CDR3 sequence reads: CASSESVNYGYTF. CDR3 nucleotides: TGCGCCAGCAGTGAATCGGTAAACTATGGCTACACCTTC.

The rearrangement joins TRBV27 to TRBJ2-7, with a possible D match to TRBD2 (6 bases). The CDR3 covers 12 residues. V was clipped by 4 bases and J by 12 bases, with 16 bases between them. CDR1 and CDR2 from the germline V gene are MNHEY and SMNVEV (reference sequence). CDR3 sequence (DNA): TGTGCCAGCAGTTCCTCCCCCCCCGGGGGGTACTTC. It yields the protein CASSSSPPGGYF.

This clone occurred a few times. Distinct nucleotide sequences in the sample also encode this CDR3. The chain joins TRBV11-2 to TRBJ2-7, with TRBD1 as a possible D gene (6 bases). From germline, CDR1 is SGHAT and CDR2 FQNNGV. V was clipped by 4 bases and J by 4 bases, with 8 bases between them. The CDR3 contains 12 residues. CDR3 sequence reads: CASSSDSYEQYF. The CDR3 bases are TGTGCCAGCAGCTCGGACAGTTACGAGCAGTACTTC.

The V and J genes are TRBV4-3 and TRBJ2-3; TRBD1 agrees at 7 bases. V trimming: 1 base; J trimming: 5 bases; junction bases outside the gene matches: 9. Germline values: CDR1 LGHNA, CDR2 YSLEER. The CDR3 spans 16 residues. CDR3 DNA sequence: TGCGCCAGCAGCCAAGCCGGGACAGCCTTATTAGATACGCAGTATTTT. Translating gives CASSQAGTALLDTQYF.

CDR3 nucleotide sequence: TGTGCCAGCAGTGCGCCAACACCCTTAGCGTTGGGGGCCAACGTCCTGACTTTC. Amino acid sequence: CASSAPTPLALGANVLTF. The chain links TRBV6-1 to TRBJ2-6, with D perhaps TRBD2 (5 bases). This CDR3 has 18 residues. Germline values: CDR1 MNHNS, CDR2 SASEGT. Trimming left V 4 bases short and J 4 bases short, with 20 bases between.

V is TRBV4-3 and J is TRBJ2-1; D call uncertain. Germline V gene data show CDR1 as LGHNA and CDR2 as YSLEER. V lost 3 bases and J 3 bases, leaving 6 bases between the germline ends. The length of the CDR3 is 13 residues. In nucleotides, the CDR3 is TGCGCCAGCAGCCAGTCAAACTACAATGAGCAGTTCTTC. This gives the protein CASSQSNYNEQFF.

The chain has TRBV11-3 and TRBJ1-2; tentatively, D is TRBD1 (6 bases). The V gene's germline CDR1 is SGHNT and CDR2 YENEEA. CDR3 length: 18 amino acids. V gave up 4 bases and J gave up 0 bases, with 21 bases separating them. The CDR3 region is CASSSHGGQTKANYGYTF. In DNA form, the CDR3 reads TGTGCCAGCAGCTCCCACGGAGGACAGACTAAAGCTAACTATGGCTACACCTTC.

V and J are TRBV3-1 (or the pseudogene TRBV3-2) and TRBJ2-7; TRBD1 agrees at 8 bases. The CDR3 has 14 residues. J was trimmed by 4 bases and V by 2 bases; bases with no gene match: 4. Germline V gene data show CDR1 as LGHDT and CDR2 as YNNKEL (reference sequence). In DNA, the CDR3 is TGTGCCAGCAGCCAACGGACAGGGAGGTACGAGCAGTACTTC. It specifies CASSQRTGRYEQYF.

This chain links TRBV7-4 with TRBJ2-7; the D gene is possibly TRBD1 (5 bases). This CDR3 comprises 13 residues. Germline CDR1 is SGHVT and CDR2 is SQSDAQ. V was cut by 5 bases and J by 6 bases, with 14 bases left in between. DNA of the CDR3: TGTGCCAGCAGCCTTTGGGGCCGACGCGAGCAGTACTTC. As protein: CASSLWGRREQYF.